This entry features one TCR beta chain sequence. Its antigen is still unknown. This sample is drawn from a study of shared clonotypes between healthy human individuals. About the study: CD4 naive cells filled three plates per donor, CD4 memory three, CD8 naive two and CD8 memory one. Study-wide findings and caveats: It was the non-shared clonotypes that had lower generation probabilities than clonotypes shared by all four donors.

In the authors' workflow: With immunoSEQ giving junction-only sequences and no quality scores, filtering differed. Measured with immunoSEQ multiplex PCR; TCRdb has only the in-frame clones, and not every one. The DNA was the basis for D and trimming; V, J and clone size are from that table. The profile shows roughly 1.4 million clones, approximately 98.5% of them singletons. The CDR3 contains 15 residues. V lost 6 bases and J lost 1, with 14 bases in between. Germline lookup yields CDR1 SEHNR and CDR2 FQNEAQ (reference sequence). Division of CD4+ cells produced a CD45RA+ naive subset and a CD45RA-negative memory subset.

The clonotype comes from a man aged 25 to 45 in good health. The source material was naive CD4+ T cells sorted from blood. Documented subset: CD45RA+ positively selected. This chain joins TRBV7-9 and TRBJ2-3, with D tentatively TRBD1 or TRBD2 (5 bases each). This chain's CDR3 is CASRLPGRGTDTQYF. Written as DNA, the CDR3 is TGTGCCAGCAGACTACCAGGGCGGGGCACAGATACGCAGTATTTT.